The 14 T cell receptor beta chains below all came from one sample that was sequenced in a study of blood T cell repertoires in COVID-19. Sequencing was performed with immunoSEQ multiplex PCR; in TCRdb, only in-frame clones are kept and a portion is missing. The profile covers roughly 430,000 clones, with roughly 88% appearing a single time and about 2.1% taken by the ten largest. Sequencing was done on a sample of PBMCs or T cells enriched from blood (not recorded which). The source is a woman in her thirties or forties with acute COVID-19.

The sample holds many counts of this clone. CDR3 protein: CASSLRTDPTGELFF. DNA for the CDR3: TGTGCCAGCAGCCTACGGACAGATCCCACCGGGGAGCTGTTTTTT. The V call is TRBV7-2, the J call TRBJ2-2; maybe TRBD1 (6 bases). V was trimmed by 5 bases and J by 4 bases, leaving 14 bases between them. This CDR3 contains 15 residues. Germline V gene data show CDR1 as SGHTA and CDR2 as FQGNSA.

For the CDR3, the DNA is TGTGCCAGCACCGGACAGCGAGGGGAAAAACTGTTTTTT. Translated, it gives CASTGQRGEKLFF. The chain links TRBV2 to TRBJ1-4; D is possibly TRBD1 (6 bases). V was clipped by 7 bases and J by 8 bases, with 14 bases between them. The germline CDR1 and CDR2 sequences are SNHLY and FYNNEI. This CDR3 spans 13 amino acids.

The sample holds one count of this clone. The chain has TRBV5-4 and TRBJ2-5, with TRBD1 as a possible D gene (5 bases). The germline V gene has CDR1 SGHNT and CDR2 YYREEE (reference sequence). Trimming cost V 1 base and J 3 bases, with 10 bases left between them. CDR3 length: 14 residues. CDR3 amino acids: CASSLIGAEETQYF. CDR3 coding DNA: TGTGCCAGCAGCTTGATAGGGGCCGAAGAGACCCAGTACTTC.

This clone was found a few times. This sequence joins TRBV10-3 and TRBJ1-2; the match to TRBD1 covers 8 bases. V was clipped by 3 bases and J by 2 bases; unmatched bases: 11. Germline CDR1 ENHRY, CDR2 SYGVKD. The CDR3 sequence is 17 residues long. CDR3 DNA sequence: TGTGCCATCAGTGACCCTGCTGCGGACAGGGAAAACTATGGCTACACCTTC. Translated: CAISDPAADRENYGYTF.

This clone occurred once. The J gene is TRBJ2-3, the V gene TRBV2; D unclear. Germline V gene lookup returns CDR1 SNHLY and CDR2 FYNNEI. This CDR3 has 11 residues. V dropped 8 bases and J dropped 5 bases, with 8 bases sitting between them. CDR3 sequence: CASPPGDTQYF. As DNA, the CDR3 is TGTGCCAGCCCCCCGGGAGATACGCAGTATTTT.

The V gene is TRBV19, the J gene TRBJ2-5; TRBD2 agrees at 12 bases. The germline gives CDR1 LNHDA, CDR2 SQIVND (reference sequence). Unmatched junction bases numbered 3, after V lost 1 base and J lost 6 bases. The length of the CDR3 is 15 residues. The CDR3 spells CASSIGLAGAKTQYF. CDR3 nucleotides: TGTGCCAGTAGTATAGGACTAGCGGGGGCCAAGACCCAGTACTTC.

This clone came up many times. V usage is TRBV6-4 and J usage is TRBJ2-1; TRBD2 aligns across 7 bases. Germline CDR1 reads MRHNA; CDR2 reads SNTAGT. The CDR3 totals 13 residues. J was trimmed by 5 bases and V by 5 bases; bases with no gene match: 3. The DNA for the CDR3 is TGTGCCAGCAGTCAGACTAGCAACAATGAGCAGTTCTTC. Translation gives CASSQTSNNEQFF.

The CDR3 DNA reads TGTGCCAGCAGTGATAGGTCGGGGGACGATACGCAGTATTTT. As protein: CASSDRSGDDTQYF. This chain joins TRBV2 and TRBJ2-3, with D perhaps TRBD2 (6 bases). This CDR3 spans 14 amino acids. The germline V gene has CDR1 SNHLY and CDR2 FYNNEI. V lost 3 bases and J lost 6, with 13 bases in between.

V is TRBV7-9 and J is TRBJ2-4; 8 positions match TRBD1. The CDR3 runs 15 residues. J lost 8 bases, V lost 5 bases, and 11 bases had no gene match. Germline V gives CDR1 SEHNR, CDR2 FQNEAQ (reference sequence). As DNA, the CDR3 is TGTGCCAGCAGCCCACGACAGGGGATCTCGGACATTCAGTACTTC. Its protein is CASSPRQGISDIQYF.

The rearrangement uses TRBV5-1 and TRBJ1-1; a possible D gene is TRBD1 (6 bases). Per germline, CDR1 SGHRS and CDR2 YFSETQ. The CDR3 runs to 18 residues. V dropped 7 bases and J dropped 3 bases, with 28 bases sitting between them. The CDR3, as DNA: TGCGCCAGCCCTTTGCGGGGGGCATGGATTGGGCAATACACTGAAGCTTTCTTT. Residues: CASPLRGAWIGQYTEAFF.

The CDR3 here is CASSPQGGRDTEAFF. CDR3 coding DNA: TGTGCCAGCTCACCACAAGGGGGCAGGGACACTGAAGCTTTCTTT. The V call is TRBV18, the J call TRBJ1-1; 7 bases align to TRBD1. The CDR3 is made up of 15 amino acids. CDR1 and CDR2 (germline): KGHSH, LQKENI. Trimming removed 1 base from V and 3 bases from J; junction bases left unmatched: 5.

This clone was observed at least ten times. This chain uses TRBV12-2 with TRBJ1-3; TRBD1 was called by the table and not checked on the DNA. TRBV12-2 is tagged as a pseudogene. This CDR3 is 16 amino acids long. The CDR3 loop reads CASRPVSGQSGNTIYF. The CDR3 nucleotides are TGTGCAAGTCGCCCTGTGAGCGGACAGTCGGGAAACACCATATATTTT.

V and J are TRBV6-1 and TRBJ1-6, with D unclear. V lost 3 bases, J lost 0 bases, and 6 bases lay in between. Germline V gives CDR1 MNHNS, CDR2 SASEGT. The CDR3 contains 15 residues. CDR3 sequence (DNA): TGTGCCAGCAGTGAGCTCAGCTCCTATAATTCACCCCTCCACTTT. Encoded protein: CASSELSSYNSPLHF.

The V call is TRBV6-5, the J call TRBJ2-5; 7 bases map to TRBD2. Germline CDR1 and CDR2: MNHEY and SVGAGI. V lost 7 bases, J lost 5 bases, and 13 bases stayed unmatched. The CDR3 extends over 15 amino acids. The chain's CDR3 is CASTRAGTIMETQYF. CDR3 nucleotides: TGTGCCAGCACCCGGGCCGGGACTATAATGGAGACCCAGTACTTC.